This record covers a single T cell receptor beta chain. The V gene end was trimmed by 6 bases and the J gene end by 5 bases; junction bases not matched to a gene: 9. CDR3 length: 14 residues. The V gene's germline CDR1 is SGDLS and CDR2 YYNGEE. The sample belongs to a study of shared clonotypes between healthy human individuals. Naive CD8 cells comprised CD45RO-negative, CCR7-positively selected cells, excluding terminally differentiated effector memory CD45RA+ cells. TCRdb's copy holds only in-frame clones and misses some; the assay was immunoSEQ multiplex PCR. The sample lists 2 million to 2.5 million clones; about 93% were seen once.

The sequence came from a young man in good health. Some clones in this sample may be carry-over from other donors' samples. The chain is built from TRBV9 and TRBJ2-5, with TRBD2 matching 8 bases. The sample was naive CD8+ T cells from PBMCs. CDR3 in amino acids: CASNLRAGDETQYF. The CDR3, as DNA: TGTGCCAGCAACCTCCGAGCGGGAGATGAGACCCAGTACTTC. The full variable domain, with the rest looked up from reference TRBV9 and TRBJ2-5, is DSGVTQTPKHLITATGQRVTLRCSPRSGDLSVYWYQQSLDQGLQFLIQYYNGEERAKGNILERFSAQQFPDLHSELNLSSLELGDSALYFCASNLRAGDETQYFGPGTRLLVL.